A selection of T cell receptor beta chains follows, all from one sample in a study of CD8+CD57+ T cells in acquired aplastic anemia. TCRdb re-called the reads with MiXCR, one entry per CDR3 protein. The sample carries about 180,000 distinct CDR3 sequences, around 50% recorded once. The source material was sorted CD4+, CD8+, or CD8+CD57+ T cells (not recorded which) from PBMCs. The source of these receptors is a human donor with aplastic anemia. CDR3s include the opening cysteine and the closing phenylalanine or tryptophan. D genes are given only for firm matches. The size field is filled for only some rows; it gives once, few, many or a size class.

CDR3 protein,CDR3 DNA,V gene,D gene,clone size,J gene
CSVEHRGHDEQFF,TGCAGCGTTGAACACAGGGGGCACGATGAGCAGTTCTTC,TRBV29-1,TRBD1,few,TRBJ2-1
CSAKDIASYEQYF,TGCAGTGCTAAGGACATAGCCTCCTACGAGCAGTACTTC,TRBV20-1,NA,NA,TRBJ2-7
CASSSPLREEPQHF,TGTGCCAGCAGTTCCCCCCTGCGGGAGGAGCCCCAGCATTTT,TRBV28,NA,NA,TRBJ1-5
CSARTLQGGREQFF,TGCAGTGCCAGAACGTTACAGGGGGGCCGGGAGCAGTTCTTC,TRBV20-1,TRBD1,many,TRBJ2-1
CASSEEVLAEGLRYEQYF,TGTGCCAGCAGTGAGGAGGTACTAGCGGAAGGACTCCGCTACGAGCAGTACTTC,TRBV25-1,TRBD2,NA,TRBJ2-7
CSVETGGPGTQYF,TGCAGCGTTGAAACGGGAGGGCCGGGGACCCAGTACTTC,TRBV29-1,TRBD2,few,TRBJ2-5
CSAVKDRENTDTQYF,TGCAGTGCGGTAAAGGACAGGGAAAACACAGATACGCAGTATTTT,TRBV20-1,TRBD1,many,TRBJ2-3
CASSLGTGPFEAFF,TGTGCCAGCAGCTTAGGGACAGGGCCTTTCGAAGCTTTCTTT,TRBV7-9,TRBD1,many,TRBJ1-1
CASRGRIFYGYTF,TGTGCGTCCAGGGGCAGAATCTTCTATGGCTACACCTTC,TRBV2,NA,NA,TRBJ1-2
CASRALGLAGVGSYEQYF,TGTGCCAGCAGGGCATTAGGACTAGCGGGCGTTGGGTCCTACGAGCAGTACTTC,TRBV6-1,TRBD2,many,TRBJ2-7
CATSDSTGRGYTF,TGTGCCACCAGTGATTCGACAGGTCGCGGCTACACCTTC,TRBV24-1,NA,few,TRBJ1-2
CSAADRSEGNTIYF,TGCAGTGCGGCAGACAGGTCAGAGGGAAACACCATATATTTT,TRBV20-1,NA,many,TRBJ1-3
CASSKSWGAEDTQYF,TGTGCCAGCAGTAAGTCGTGGGGTGCGGAAGATACGCAGTATTTT,TRBV25-1,NA,NA,TRBJ2-3
CSARADSGIQETQYF,TGCAGTGCTAGAGCTGATAGCGGGATCCAAGAGACCCAGTACTTC,TRBV20-1,TRBD2,NA,TRBJ2-5
CASPGPNTDTQYF,TGTGCCAGCCCGGGACCAAACACAGATACGCAGTATTTT,TRBV2,NA,many,TRBJ2-3
CASSEGGGAKYGYTF,TGTGCCAGCAGTGAAGGAGGGGGGGCTAAGTATGGCTACACCTTC,TRBV6-1,NA,many,TRBJ1-2
CASSSDREAYEQYF,TGCGCCAGCAGCTCTGACAGGGAGGCGTACGAGCAGTACTTC,TRBV5-1,NA,once,TRBJ2-7
CASSKQDSGANVLTF,TGCGCCAGCAGTAAACAGGACTCTGGGGCCAACGTCCTGACTTTC,TRBV10-1,NA,NA,TRBJ2-6